Shown below are 24 T cell receptor beta chains from a single sample sequenced in a study of identical twins. TCRdb recomputed calls from the 5' RACE reads with MiXCR, one row per CDR3 protein. In the table there are roughly 190,000 distinct CDR3 sequences, about a sixth of which are singletons. The same data also contributed to another study, on T cells expressing NK-cell markers.

Sample: CD8+ T cells sorted from blood. The receptors originated from a woman aged 18-35 years in good health.

Ten or more counts support this clonotype. The J gene is TRBJ1-1, the V gene TRBV12-3 or TRBV12-4; D gene unclear. This CDR3 is built from 14 residues. V gave up 5 bases and J gave up 0 bases, with 10 bases separating them. The CDR3 reads CASSPLAMNTEAFF. The CDR3 region has the DNA TGTGCCAGCAGTCCCCTGGCCATGAACACTGAAGCTTTCTTT.

This chain joins TRBV11-2 and TRBJ2-3, with D possibly TRBD1 on 6 matching bases. The CDR3 contains 16 residues. CDR1 is SGHAT, CDR2 FQNNGV, per germline. V was shortened by 5 bases and J by 1 base, with 16 bases between the two germline ends. The CDR3 sequence is CASSAEKQGGTDTQYF. The CDR3 nucleotides read TGTGCCAGCAGCGCGGAGAAACAGGGTGGCACAGATACGCAGTATTTT.

The J gene is TRBJ1-2, the V gene TRBV6-5; unclear D gene. From germline, CDR1 is MNHEY and CDR2 SVGAGI. The V end was cut by 3 bases, the J end by 4 bases, with 18 bases between. This CDR3 is 16 amino acids long. In DNA, the CDR3 is TGTGCCAGCAGTTATTTGAGCGTCGGTGCTGGCTATGGCTACACCTTC. It codes for CASSYLSVGAGYGYTF.

Only a few counts were recorded for this clonotype. This rearrangement joins TRBV11-1 to TRBJ2-3; 8 bases are a match to TRBD2. Per the germline V gene, CDR1 is SGHAT and CDR2 is FQDESV (reference sequence). The length of the CDR3 is 20 residues. The V segment lost 4 bases and the J segment 0 bases; nucleotides outside the gene matches: 18. The chain's CDR3 is CASSSFFSELAGRSTDTQYF. The CDR3 DNA reads TGTGCCAGCAGCTCTTTTTTCTCGGAGTTAGCGGGGCGTAGCACAGATACGCAGTATTTT.

The table lists this clonotype with a few counts. The rearrangement joins TRBV11-2 to TRBJ2-1; 12 positions match TRBD2. This CDR3 region has 19 residues. Losses at the gene ends were 1 base for V and 5 bases for J; bases not matched to a gene: 12. Germline CDR1 is SGHAT and CDR2 is FQNNGV. As DNA, the CDR3 is TGTGCCAGCAGCTTAGTGTTTTGGTCGACTAGCGGGGGACACAATGAGCAGTTCTTC. The encoded protein is CASSLVFWSTSGGHNEQFF.

The chain has TRBV7-9 and TRBJ1-1, with 7 positions matching TRBD1. With V trimmed by 11 bases and J by 3 bases, 15 bases remained unmatched. Germline V gene sequence: CDR1 SEHNR, CDR2 FQNEAQ (reference sequence). This CDR3 spans 15 amino acids. This CDR3 is CASRVATGSYTEAFF. CDR3 nucleotide sequence: TGTGCCTCCAGGGTGGCGACAGGGTCATACACTGAAGCTTTCTTT. Variable domain in full (rest from reference TRBV7-9 and TRBJ1-1): DTGVSQNPRHKITKRGQNVTFRCDPISEHNRLYWYRQTLGQGPEFLTYFQNEAQLEKSRLLSDRFSAERPKGSFSTLEIQRTEQGDSAMYLCASRVATGSYTEAFFGQGTRLTVV.

This chain joins TRBV27 and TRBJ2-5; tentative D call: TRBD1 (5 bases). Germline loops: CDR1 MNHEY, CDR2 SMNVEV (reference sequence). V was pared by 2 bases and J by 2 bases, with 9 bases between. This CDR3 has 14 residues. The chain's CDR3 is CASSLTRAQETQYF. The CDR3 DNA follows: TGTGCCAGCAGTTTAACCAGGGCACAAGAGACCCAGTACTTC.

This clonotype was seen more than once but under ten times. This chain joins TRBV29-1 and TRBJ2-5, with no clear D. Trimming removed 6 bases at V and 3 bases at J, with 17 bases between. The CDR3 has 14 residues. Germline values: CDR1 SQVTM, CDR2 ANQGSEA. The CDR3 here is CSVVGLHREETQYF. The CDR3 nucleotides read TGCAGCGTAGTTGGTTTACATAGGGAAGAGACCCAGTACTTC. The full variable domain, with the rest looked up from reference TRBV29-1 and TRBJ2-5, is SAVISQKPSRDICQRGTSLTIQCQVDSQVTMMFWYRQQPGQSLTLIATANQGSEATYESGFVIDKFPISRPNLTFSTLTVSNMSPEDSSIYLCSVVGLHREETQYFGPGTRLLVL.

The chain links TRBV20-1 to TRBJ2-7; D not certain. V lost 5 bases to trimming and J lost 6 bases, with 14 bases between them. CDR1 DFQATT and CDR2 SNEGSKA come from the germline V gene (reference sequence). The CDR3 sequence is 12 residues long. In nucleotides, the CDR3 is TGCAGTGCTTCTGTCCTATCAAGCGAGCAGTACTTC. Its protein is CSASVLSSEQYF.

This clonotype was detected only a few times. The chain carries TRBV20-1 and TRBJ2-3; D unresolved. Germline V lookup: CDR1 DFQATT, CDR2 SNEGSKA (reference sequence). The CDR3 is 13 amino acids. The germline V and J ends were trimmed by 1 base and 4 bases, with 9 bases remaining between them. The chain's CDR3 is CSARVYEPDTQYF. CDR3 nucleotides: TGCAGTGCTAGAGTTTACGAGCCAGATACGCAGTATTTT.

This clonotype was seen many times. V gene TRBV12-3 or TRBV12-4 combines with J gene TRBJ2-7; TRBD1 aligns across 7 bases. Germline trimming cut 5 bases from V and 1 base from J; bases unmatched to any gene: 8. The length of the CDR3 is 15 residues. The CDR3 protein is CASSNPGTASYEQYF. CDR3 bases: TGTGCCAGCAGTAACCCCGGGACAGCTTCCTACGAGCAGTACTTC.

This clonotype was seen more than once but under ten times. The chain employs TRBV14 and TRBJ1-2; no definite D call. CDR1 and CDR2 (germline): SGHDN, FVKESK. Trimming removed 2 bases at V and 5 bases at J, with 12 bases between. The CDR3 runs 14 residues. This CDR3 is CASSQRNAGYGYTF. In nucleotides, the CDR3 is TGTGCCAGCAGCCAAAGGAATGCGGGGTATGGCTACACCTTC.

This clonotype was counted only a few times. The V gene is TRBV15, the J gene TRBJ2-7, with TRBD2 matching 11 bases. After removal of 3 bases from V and 3 bases from J, the junction contained 4 bases not matched to a gene. Germline CDR1 and CDR2: LNHNV and YYDKDF (reference sequence). CDR3 size: 15 residues. Written as DNA, the CDR3 is TGTGCCACCAGCAGTAGTAGCGGGAGGGACTACGAGCAGTACTTC. Translated, it gives CATSSSSGRDYEQYF.

This clonotype was counted only a few times. The chain is built from TRBV5-6 and TRBJ1-1; TRBD1 might be the D (5 bases). The CDR3 runs to 16 residues. Germline assignment: CDR1 SGHDT and CDR2 YYEEEE. Trimming cost V 3 bases and J 1 base, with 16 bases left between them. Here the CDR3 DNA reads TGTGCCAGCAGCTGGGGGGGGATAGTTGGGAACACTGAAGCTTTCTTT. This gives the protein CASSWGGIVGNTEAFF.

This chain connects TRBV7-9 to TRBJ2-1, with 9 bases aligning to TRBD2. V shed 1 base and J 7 bases; nucleotides not matched to a gene: 5. From germline, CDR1 is SEHNR and CDR2 FQNEAQ (reference sequence). The CDR3 consists of 15 residues. CDR3: CASSLVGGGANEQFF. The CDR3 DNA sequence: TGTGCCAGCAGCTTAGTCGGCGGGGGGGCGAATGAGCAGTTCTTC.

This chain joins TRBV20-1 and TRBJ2-1; perhaps TRBD2 as D (6 bases). The ends were cut back, 4 bases at V and 6 bases at J, with 13 bases in the middle. CDR3 length equals 13 residues. CDR1 is DFQATT, CDR2 SNEGSKA, per germline (reference sequence). CDR3 in amino acids: CSAKPGEVNEQFF. The CDR3 nucleotides are TGCAGTGCTAAGCCGGGAGAAGTCAATGAGCAGTTCTTC.

This clonotype was recorded many times. The J gene is TRBJ1-5, the V gene TRBV15, with TRBD1 identical over 10 bases. The ends lost 5 bases at V and 0 bases at J; junction bases unmatched: 10. The CDR3 is 18 amino acids. Germline values: CDR1 LNHNV, CDR2 YYDKDF (reference sequence). The CDR3 loop is CATSPTDRGRHSNQPQHF. The CDR3 coding sequence is TGTGCCACCAGCCCCACGGACAGGGGGAGGCATAGCAATCAGCCCCAGCATTTT.

The sample holds many counts of this clonotype. The chain recombines TRBV6-4 with TRBJ2-3, with 8 bases fitting TRBD2. CDR3 length equals 14 residues. J lost 1 base, V lost 3 bases, and 0 bases had no gene match. CDR1 and CDR2 from the germline V gene are MRHNA and SNTAGT. CDR3 in DNA: TGTGCCAGCAGTGAGCGGGGGGGCACAGATACGCAGTATTTT. The encoded protein is CASSERGGTDTQYF.

The J gene is TRBJ2-1, the V gene TRBV20-1; 8 bases match TRBD2. This CDR3 spans 13 amino acids. Germline CDR1 DFQATT, CDR2 SNEGSKA (reference sequence). J was trimmed by 6 bases and V by 0 bases; bases with no gene match: 1. The CDR3 DNA follows: TGCAGTGCTAGAGATGGGACTAGCAATGAGCAGTTCTTC. It translates to CSARDGTSNEQFF.

This clonotype was seen a handful of times. The rearrangement uses TRBV5-5 and TRBJ2-7, with 8 bases aligning to TRBD1. With V trimmed by 1 base and J by 4 bases, 7 bases remained unmatched. The germline V gene encodes CDR1 SGHKS and CDR2 YYEKEE (reference sequence). CDR3 length equals 15 residues. The CDR3 region has the DNA TGTGCCAGCAGCTTGTCTTCGACAGGGGCTTACGAGCAGTACTTC. This translates into CASSLSSTGAYEQYF.

This clonotype appeared a few times. The chain recombines TRBV7-8 with TRBJ2-1; 7 bases align to TRBD2. CDR3 size: 18 residues. Germline V gene data show CDR1 as SGHVS and CDR2 as FQNEAQ. The V segment lost 5 bases and the J segment 7 bases; nucleotides outside the gene matches: 20. CDR3 coding DNA: TGTGCCAGCAGCGTCCGGACTAGTTCCGTAGTTAACAAAAATGAGCAGTTCTTC. Encoded protein: CASSVRTSSVVNKNEQFF. Combining the CDR3 with reference TRBV7-8 and TRBJ2-1 gives the whole variable domain GAGVSQSPRYKVAKRGQDVALRCDPISGHVSLFWYQQALGQGPEFLTYFQNEAQLDKSGLPSDRFFAERPEGSVSTLKIQRTQQEDSAVYLCASSVRTSSVVNKNEQFFGPGTRLTVL.

The sample holds a few counts of this clonotype. V usage is TRBV29-1 and J usage is TRBJ2-1; TRBD1 might be the D (5 bases). CDR1 and CDR2 (germline): SQVTM, ANQGSEA. Trimming took 0 bases from V and 6 from J, leaving 9 bases between them. The CDR3 sequence is 13 residues long. CDR3 nucleotides: TGCAGCGTTGAAGAAGGCCAGGGCAATGAGCAGTTCTTC. This gives the protein CSVEEGQGNEQFF.

The chain joins TRBV13 to TRBJ2-1; D gene unclear. Germline V gene data show CDR1 as PRHDT and CDR2 as FYEKMQ (reference sequence). The V and J ends lost 7 bases and 9 bases respectively, with 16 bases between them. This CDR3 is built from 13 residues. For the CDR3, the DNA is TGTGCCAGCACCTCGGGCTCCCTGGGTGAGCAGTTCTTC. Translated, it gives CASTSGSLGEQFF.

The V gene is TRBV7-9, the J gene TRBJ2-7, with D hard to call. The CDR3 has 12 amino acids. Germline CDR1 is SEHNR and CDR2 is FQNEAQ (reference sequence). The V gene lost 1 base and the J gene lost 7 bases, with 8 bases spanning the gap. CDR3 nucleotide sequence: TGTGCCAGCAGCTTAGGGTGGGAAGAGCAGTACTTC. Encoded protein: CASSLGWEEQYF.